Sequencing of this T cell receptor (beta chain) was carried out in a study of cytomegalovirus exposure and HLA in healthy donors. Study-wide findings and caveats: Earlier findings revealed that most TCR beta V segments proved productive either about 90% or about 30% of the time.

The PCR ran on 60 Vbeta and 13 Jbeta primers. Assay: immunoSEQ multiplex PCR; the TCRdb copy retains only in-frame clones and omits some. This repertoire shows about 200,000 clones, 70% found once; its top ten account for around 3%. This clone has just a few counts. Its target is not known. This CDR3 comprises 14 residues. V shed 1 base and J 6 bases; nucleotides not matched to a gene: 5. In germline, CDR1 is SGHDT, CDR2 YYEEEE. Sequenced material: PBMCs. The source of this sequence is a man aged 35 to 55 in good health and CMV-seropositive. The J gene is TRBJ2-7, the V gene TRBV5-6; TRBD2 matches at 9 bases. The CDR3 loop is CASSLISGGPEQYF. For the CDR3, the DNA is TGTGCCAGCAGCTTGATTAGCGGGGGACCCGAGCAGTACTTC.